This T cell receptor beta chain is drawn from a study of response to subunit inactivated influenza vaccine. This clonotype was observed many times. The antigen is not known. TCRdb processed the RT-PCR reads anew with MiXCR; each CDR3 protein has one entry. The repertoire holds fewer than 350,000 distinct CDR3 sequences, with 21% as singletons. Notes on the study in general: Authors proposed each seasonal influenza vaccination draws in few new T cells.

The specimen comprised PBMCs from blood, sampled about 20 months after vaccination. This receptor was taken from a man aged 50-75 years who received an inactivated influenza vaccine.

The CDR3 bases are TGCAGTGCCACTAGGACCGGGAATGAGCAGTTCTTC. Translated, it gives CSATRTGNEQFF. V usage is TRBV20-1 and J usage is TRBJ2-1; perhaps TRBD2 as D (5 bases). CDR1 and CDR2 (germline): DFQATT, SNEGSKA (reference sequence). The CDR3 sequence is 12 residues long. V lost 6 bases and J 7 bases, leaving 13 bases between the germline ends.